One sample yielded the 19 T cell receptor beta chains listed below, sequenced in a study of neurological immune-mediated disorders. Each CDR3 protein is one row after TCRdb ran MiXCR on the 5' RACE reads. Here the sample spans around 64,000 distinct CDR3 sequences, 3.2% being singletons. The specimen was PBMCs. The receptor source for this set is a woman aged 45 to 65 with multiple sclerosis.

This clonotype was recorded many times. This sequence joins TRBV12-3 or TRBV12-4 and TRBJ1-2; the match to TRBD1 covers 9 bases. The V segment lost 5 bases and the J segment 3 bases; nucleotides outside the gene matches: 7. This CDR3 spans 15 amino acids. Here the CDR3 reads CASSTGGGFYYGYTF. The CDR3, as DNA: TGTGCCAGCAGTACAGGGGGCGGCTTCTACTATGGCTACACCTTC.

There are many counts of this clonotype. The gene calls are TRBV6-2 or TRBV6-3 and TRBJ2-1; D tentatively reads TRBD1 or TRBD2 (5 bases each). V lost 6 bases, J lost 8 bases, and 17 bases lay in between. The CDR3 is 14 residues long. Per the germline V gene, CDR1 is MNHEY and CDR2 is SVGEGT. DNA of the CDR3: TGTGCCAGCAGAAATCCGGGACCCAACCATGAGCAGTTCTTC. Protein: CASRNPGPNHEQFF.

This clonotype was detected many times. The V call is TRBV20-1, the J call TRBJ2-5; 7 nucleotides agree with TRBD1. V trimming: 3 bases; J trimming: 4 bases; junction bases outside the gene matches: 5. Germline values: CDR1 DFQATT, CDR2 SNEGSKA (reference sequence). The CDR3 length is 13 residues. The CDR3 nucleotides read TGCAGTGCTAGCCCTTACAGGGGAGAGACCCAGTACTTC. This gives the protein CSASPYRGETQYF.

This clonotype was detected ten times or more. The rearrangement links TRBV20-1 to TRBJ2-7; no definite D call. V lost 0 bases, J lost 0 bases, and 21 bases lay in between. Looked up from germline, CDR1 is DFQATT and CDR2 is SNEGSKA (reference sequence). The CDR3 sequence is 18 residues long. The CDR3 loop reads CSARDGFRPGMGSYEQYF. The CDR3 region has the DNA TGCAGTGCTAGAGATGGTTTTAGGCCGGGTATGGGCTCCTACGAGCAGTACTTC.

Many counts were recorded for this clonotype. This rearrangement joins TRBV4-2 to TRBJ2-4, with TRBD2 matching over 15 bases. V shed 4 bases, J shed 0 bases, and the junction held 10 bases outside the gene matches. The CDR3 contains 20 residues. Germline V gives CDR1 LGHNA, CDR2 YNFKEQ. This CDR3 is CASSRRTSGRAGSAKNIQYF. CDR3 nucleotide sequence: TGTGCCAGCAGCCGCCGGACTAGCGGGAGGGCCGGATCAGCCAAAAACATTCAGTACTTC.

This clonotype was seen ten or more times. V and J are TRBV28 and TRBJ2-2; 9 bases map to TRBD1. The V and J ends lost 5 bases and 5 bases, in that order; junction bases with no gene match: 6. CDR1 MDHEN and CDR2 SYDVKM come from the germline V gene. This CDR3 contains 15 residues. The CDR3 is CASSRDRVATGELFF. The CDR3 nucleotides are TGTGCCAGCAGTCGGGACAGGGTGGCAACCGGGGAGCTGTTTTTT.

This clonotype was seen many times. The genes are TRBV10-3 and TRBJ1-5, with 7 bases matching TRBD1. The CDR3 spans 19 residues. V was pared by 0 bases and J by 0 bases, with 11 bases of the junction left unmatched. Germline V lookup: CDR1 ENHRY, CDR2 SYGVKD. CDR3 in amino acids: CAISESNNVGTVSNQPQHF. Here the CDR3 DNA reads TGTGCCATCAGTGAGTCTAACAATGTGGGGACAGTTAGCAATCAGCCCCAGCATTTT.

This clonotype has a count of ten or more. V and J are TRBV5-8 and TRBJ1-6, with a possible D match to TRBD1 (5 bases). The CDR3 is 15 residues long. Looked up from germline, CDR1 is SGHTS and CDR2 is YDEGEE. V was clipped by 4 bases and J by 10 bases, with 18 bases between them. CDR3 nucleotide sequence: TGTGCCAGCAGCATACCCGGGACCGCCGCCTCACCCCTCCACTTT. This codes for CASSIPGTAASPLHF.

The table lists this clonotype with many counts. The V gene is TRBV5-1, the J gene TRBJ1-1; 7 nucleotides align to TRBD1. J gave up 5 bases and V 4 bases, and 14 bases lay outside the gene matches. In germline, CDR1 is SGHRS, CDR2 YFSETQ. This CDR3 comprises 16 residues. CDR3 nucleotide sequence: TGCGCCAGCAGCGACGCCGTGGCAGGGGGGGGGACTGAAGCTTTCTTT. It is translated as CASSDAVAGGGTEAFF.

This clonotype was recorded many times. The chain carries TRBV12-3 or TRBV12-4 and TRBJ1-2; D not certain. This CDR3 spans 13 amino acids. The V gene lost 1 base and the J gene lost 7 bases, with 10 bases spanning the gap. This CDR3 reads CASSLGREIGYTF. DNA of the CDR3: TGTGCCAGCAGTTTAGGGAGGGAGATTGGCTACACCTTC.

This clonotype was picked up many times. This chain joins TRBV20-1 and TRBJ2-3; 8 bases are a match to TRBD2. The trim removed 3 bases at V and 5 bases at J, leaving 4 bases unmatched. The length of the CDR3 is 13 residues. Per germline, CDR1 DFQATT and CDR2 SNEGSKA (reference sequence). The CDR3 DNA sequence: TGCAGTGCTAGCGGGGGGGCCCTAGATACGCAGTATTTT. Protein sequence: CSASGGALDTQYF.

This clonotype was detected many times. The rearrangement links TRBV7-9 to TRBJ1-2; unclear D gene. The V and J ends lost 0 bases and 6 bases respectively, with 8 bases between them. Per germline, CDR1 SEHNR and CDR2 FQNEAQ (reference sequence). This CDR3 comprises 13 residues. CDR3 sequence reads: CASSLAASDGYTF. The CDR3 nucleotides read TGTGCCAGCAGCTTAGCGGCGTCGGATGGCTACACCTTC.

The chain has TRBV3-1 and TRBJ2-1; D possibly corresponds to TRBD1 (6 bases). V was clipped by 2 bases and J by 6 bases, with 14 bases between them. Germline loops: CDR1 LGHDT, CDR2 YNNKEL (reference sequence). The CDR3 is 15 amino acids. CDR3 sequence reads: CASSQQGKRGNEQFF. CDR3 nucleotide sequence: TGTGCCAGCAGCCAACAGGGGAAGCGCGGCAATGAGCAGTTCTTC.

In regard to this clonotype: The CDR3 end shows no conserved phenylalanine or tryptophan, and so a read error is likely. The DNA is omitted, as the CDR3 cannot be located on it reliably, and the CDR3 follows TCRdb's listing. This chain connects TRBV3-1 to TRBJ1-6. The CDR3 sequence runs 15 residues, both termini included. CDR1 and CDR2 from the germline V gene are LGHDT and YNNKEL (reference sequence). The CDR3 is CASSLESSYNSPLNC.

This clonotype was observed at least ten times. This rearrangement joins TRBV6-5 to TRBJ1-1; possible D gene TRBD1, 5 bases. The CDR3 is 18 residues long. The germline V gene has CDR1 MNHEY and CDR2 SVGAGI. Deletions cut 7 bases from V and 1 base from J, with 25 bases between. The CDR3: CASIPRAGTTLGNTEAFF. In DNA form, the CDR3 reads TGTGCCAGCATTCCTAGGGCGGGGACTACCCTGGGGAACACTGAAGCTTTCTTT.

In its sample, this clonotype was seen many times. This chain connects TRBV6-2 or TRBV6-3 to TRBJ1-1; 7 nucleotides match TRBD1. The CDR3 has 16 residues. After removal of 2 bases from V and 6 bases from J, the junction contained 12 bases not matched to a gene. Germline V CDR1 and CDR2: MNHEY, SVGEGT. CDR3: CASSYPQGGSRAEAFF. The CDR3 DNA reads as TGTGCCAGCAGTTACCCCCAAGGGGGCAGCCGGGCTGAAGCTTTCTTT.

Of note for this clonotype: The CDR3 end shows no conserved phenylalanine or tryptophan, and so a read error is likely. CDR3 region: CAIRQGQGTEAFN. In DNA form, the CDR3 reads TGTGCCATAAGACAGGGGCAGGGCACTGAAGCTTTCAAT. This sequence joins TRBV10-3 and TRBJ1-1, with 8 bases matching TRBD1. J lost 4 bases, V lost 9 bases, and 7 bases had no gene match. Germline CDR1 ENHRY, CDR2 SYGVKD. The CDR3 is made up of 13 amino acids.

This clonotype appeared many times. CDR3 in DNA: TGCGCCAGCAGCTTGGGTACCGCTGGCTATGGCTACACCTTC. Its translation: CASSLGTAGYGYTF. The chain joins TRBV5-1 to TRBJ1-2; D not certain. The CDR3 runs 14 residues. Trimming took off 0 bases at V and 4 bases at J, with 10 bases between the two ends. CDR1 and CDR2 (germline): SGHRS, YFSETQ.

As to this clonotype: A junction end diverges from the germline sequence, so it may reflect a read error. The chain uses TRBV4-2 and TRBJ1-6; D is possibly TRBD1 (5 bases). This CDR3 has 15 amino acids. CDR1 and CDR2 (germline): LGHNA, YNFKEQ. CDR3 nucleotides: TGTGCCAGCAGCCAAGCGGTGGGAGGGGATTCACCCCTCAACTTT. This gives the protein CASSQAVGGDSPLNF.